These 31 T cell receptor beta chains were all obtained from the same sample, sequenced in a study of radiotherapy plus CTLA-4 blockade in lung cancer. Here immunoSEQ multiplex PCR was the method, and the copy in TCRdb shows in-frame clones only, minus some. The table includes under 55,000 clones, more than 60% detected once. Sequencing used peripheral blood, obtained from a patient treated with radiotherapy plus ipilimumab. The receptors come from a human donor with non-small cell lung cancer who had a partial response to radiotherapy plus ipilimumab.

This clone has just one count. The rearrangement uses TRBV5-4 and TRBJ2-1, with 8 bases identical to TRBD1. V lost 0 bases, J lost 7 bases, and 6 bases stayed unmatched. Looked up from germline, CDR1 is SGHNT and CDR2 is YYREEE (reference sequence). This CDR3 is 15 amino acids long. CDR3 DNA: TGTGCCAGCAGCTTGGTGCCAGGGGGCAGGAATGAGCAGTTCTTC. It codes for CASSLVPGGRNEQFF.

V gene TRBV30 combines with J gene TRBJ2-7, with D perhaps matching TRBD2 (6 bases). V was shortened by 6 bases and J by 5 bases, with 23 bases between the two germline ends. Germline V lookup: CDR1 GTSNPN, CDR2 SVGIG (reference sequence). This CDR3 has 15 amino acids. CDR3 residues: CACTFETAGLDEQYF. CDR3 DNA: TGTGCCTGCACTTTTGAGACGGCGGGGCTCGACGAGCAGTACTTC.

The chain joins TRBV7-9 to TRBJ2-1; 9 bases match TRBD2. The junction had 11 bases not matched to a gene; V was cut back by 1 base and J by 10 bases. Germline CDR1 and CDR2: SEHNR and FQNEAQ (reference sequence). CDR3 length equals 16 residues. The CDR3 reads CASSLGRPSGAHEQFF. The CDR3 nucleotides read TGTGCCAGCAGCTTAGGTCGGCCTAGCGGGGCCCACGAGCAGTTCTTC.

The chain employs TRBV6-5 and TRBJ1-5; no clear D gene. Trimming removed 3 bases from V and 0 bases from J, with 9 bases in between. This CDR3 contains 15 residues. Germline V gene data show CDR1 as MNHEY and CDR2 as SVGAGI. CDR3 DNA sequence: TGTGCCAGCAGTTATGGGCTGAATAGCAATCAGCCCCAGCATTTT. It translates to CASSYGLNSNQPQHF.

This chain joins TRBV27 and TRBJ2-5, with D possibly TRBD1 on 5 matching bases. CDR3 length equals 13 residues. The V end was cut by 3 bases, the J end by 5 bases, with 10 bases between. Germline values: CDR1 MNHEY, CDR2 SMNVEV (reference sequence). The CDR3 DNA sequence: TGTGCCAGCAGTTTCGGCAGGGCGGAGACCCAGTACTTC. Amino acids: CASSFGRAETQYF.

The rearrangement uses TRBV28 and TRBJ1-5; D uncertain. The CDR3 runs 13 residues. Trimming removed 11 bases from V and 2 bases from J, with 13 bases in between. Germline values: CDR1 MDHEN, CDR2 SYDVKM. The chain's CDR3 is CACTEGGNQPQHF. CDR3 coding DNA: TGTGCCTGTACAGAGGGAGGCAATCAGCCCCAGCATTTT.

The chain couples TRBV7-9 to TRBJ2-3; 7 bases line up with TRBD1. The CDR3 has 13 amino acids. CDR1 is SEHNR and CDR2 is FQNEAQ in the germline V gene (reference sequence). Losses at the gene ends were 5 bases for V and 3 bases for J; bases not matched to a gene: 2. The CDR3 reads CASSSRGTDTQYF. The CDR3 DNA sequence: TGTGCCAGCAGCAGCAGGGGGACAGATACGCAGTATTTT.

The rearrangement joins TRBV7-9 to TRBJ2-4; maybe TRBD1 (6 bases). Trimming shortened V by 6 bases and J by 6 bases, and 15 bases separated the two germline ends. This CDR3 contains 14 residues. The germline V gene has CDR1 SEHNR and CDR2 FQNEAQ (reference sequence). The CDR3 spells CASREAGDTNIQYF. CDR3 in DNA: TGTGCCAGCAGGGAGGCCGGGGACACAAACATTCAGTACTTC.

This clone was observed a handful of times. In DNA form, the CDR3 reads TGTGCCAGTAGTATTGGGGTGACAGGGCTGAATGAGCAGTTCTTC. This encodes CASSIGVTGLNEQFF. The chain joins TRBV19 to TRBJ2-1, with TRBD1 matching 7 bases. Trimming at V came to 3 bases and at J to 7 bases, leaving 9 bases not matched to a gene. CDR3 length equals 15 residues. Germline values: CDR1 LNHDA, CDR2 SQIVND (reference sequence).

CDR3 DNA sequence: TGTGCCACCAGCAGGGGGCCCGCGGACGAGTACAATGAGCAGTTCTTC. Protein sequence: CATSRGPADEYNEQFF. V gene TRBV15 combines with J gene TRBJ2-1; a weak D match, TRBD1 (5 bases). The CDR3 covers 16 residues. From germline, CDR1 is LNHNV and CDR2 YYDKDF (reference sequence). Between the trimmed V and J ends, which lost 3 bases and 4 bases, there was a span of 16 bases.

Judged by abundance, this clone is medium-sized. The rearrangement uses TRBV5-1 and TRBJ2-5, with 7 nucleotides matching TRBD1. The trim removed 3 bases at V and 14 bases at J, leaving 13 bases unmatched. The length of the CDR3 is 13 residues. CDR1 is SGHRS, CDR2 YFSETQ, per germline. The CDR3 region is CASSSDLSQGKYF. The CDR3 coding sequence is TGCGCCAGCAGCTCCGACCTTTCACAGGGGAAATACTTC.

The V call is TRBV6-1, the J call TRBJ2-7, with D possibly being TRBD1 (7 bases). Germline CDR1 is MNHNS and CDR2 is SASEGT. Trimming left V 7 bases short and J 0 bases short, with 13 bases between. The CDR3 runs 14 residues. CDR3 nucleotides: TGTGCCAGCACGGCAGGGGGGAGCTCCTACGAGCAGTACTTC. Its translation is CASTAGGSSYEQYF.

J is TRBJ1-6 and V is TRBV19; 7 nucleotides align to TRBD1. The V gene end was trimmed by 8 bases and the J gene end by 7 bases; junction bases not matched to a gene: 5. The CDR3 length is 13 residues. The germline CDR1 and CDR2 sequences are LNHDA and SQIVND (reference sequence). CDR3 sequence reads: CASALGQNSPLHF. CDR3 DNA sequence: TGTGCCAGTGCGTTGGGACAGAATTCACCCCTCCACTTT.

This clone was seen a few times. This chain connects TRBV7-8 to TRBJ2-5; 8 positions agree with TRBD1. CDR3 length: 16 amino acids. Unmatched junction bases numbered 10, after V lost 5 bases and J lost 2 bases. From germline, CDR1 is SGHVS and CDR2 FQNEAQ. The CDR3 region has the DNA TGTGCCAGCAGCCTCAGGACAGGGAAGATACAAGAGACCCAGTACTTC. Protein: CASSLRTGKIQETQYF.

CDR3 region: CAWSYRGEYGYTF. Written as DNA, the CDR3 is TGTGCCTGGAGTTACAGGGGGGAGTATGGCTACACCTTC. The chain uses TRBV30 and TRBJ1-2; 8 bases are shared with TRBD1. The V segment lost 2 bases and the J segment 5 bases; nucleotides outside the gene matches: 4. The CDR3 consists of 13 residues. The germline CDR1 and CDR2 sequences are GTSNPN and SVGIG (reference sequence).

The gene calls are TRBV6-6 and TRBJ2-1, with 11 bases identical to TRBD2. V lost 1 base and J lost 7; bases outside the gene matches: 3. This CDR3 is 15 amino acids long. Germline V CDR1 and CDR2: MNHNY, SVGAGI (reference sequence). The CDR3 here is CASSYLAGGPNEQFF. In DNA, the CDR3 is TGTGCCAGCAGTTACTTAGCGGGGGGGCCGAATGAGCAGTTCTTC.

The rearrangement joins TRBV11-3 to TRBJ2-1, with D possibly being TRBD1 (5 bases). CDR1 and CDR2 (germline): SGHNT, YENEEA. V lost 5 bases, J lost 1 base, and 6 bases lay in between. The length of the CDR3 is 13 residues. This CDR3 is CASSDSSYNEQFF. In DNA, the CDR3 is TGTGCCAGCAGCGACAGTTCCTACAATGAGCAGTTCTTC.

This chain links TRBV7-9 with TRBJ1-4, with 10 bases lining up with TRBD1. CDR3 size: 16 residues. Looked up from germline, CDR1 is SEHNR and CDR2 is FQNEAQ (reference sequence). V dropped 5 bases and J dropped 4; count of bases not matched to a gene: 7. CDR3 loop: CASSKGQGWFNEKLFF. Written as DNA, the CDR3 is TGTGCCAGCAGCAAGGGACAGGGGTGGTTTAATGAAAAACTGTTTTTT. Variable domain in full (rest from reference TRBV7-9 and TRBJ1-4): DTGVSQNPRHKITKRGQNVTFRCDPISEHNRLYWYRQTLGQGPEFLTYFQNEAQLEKSRLLSDRFSAERPKGSFSTLEIQRTEQGDSAMYLCASSKGQGWFNEKLFFGSGTQLSVL.

The CDR3 spells CAWSIQGGTYEQYF. As DNA, the CDR3 is TGTGCCTGGAGTATCCAGGGTGGAACCTACGAGCAGTACTTC. The J gene is TRBJ2-7, the V gene TRBV30; possible D gene TRBD1, 5 bases. CDR3 length: 14 residues. Germline values: CDR1 GTSNPN, CDR2 SVGIG (reference sequence). V lost 2 bases, J lost 2 bases, and 13 bases lay in between.

The V and J genes are TRBV7-2 and TRBJ2-5; 14 bases line up with TRBD2. V lost 3 bases, J lost 1 base, and 1 base stayed unmatched. CDR1 SGHTA and CDR2 FQGNSA come from the germline V gene. The CDR3 loop spans 16 amino acids. DNA of the CDR3: TGTGCCAGCAGCTTGACTAGCGGGGGGGGCCAAGAGACCCAGTACTTC. As protein: CASSLTSGGGQETQYF.

The chain links TRBV29-1 to TRBJ1-2; possible D gene TRBD1, 5 bases. The ends were cut back, 7 bases at V and 8 bases at J, with 14 bases in the middle. Germline V lookup: CDR1 SQVTM, CDR2 ANQGSEA. The CDR3 loop spans 11 amino acids. The CDR3 region has the DNA TGCAGCGGGGGCTCCATAGGGGGCTACACCTTC. This gives the protein CSGGSIGGYTF.

This chain joins TRBV19 and TRBJ2-5; 7 bases are a match to TRBD1. This CDR3 is built from 14 residues. Looked up from germline, CDR1 is LNHDA and CDR2 is SQIVND (reference sequence). The junction had 3 bases not matched to a gene; V was cut back by 1 base and J by 4 bases. CDR3: CASSIGQGVETQYF. The CDR3 DNA reads TGTGCCAGTAGTATAGGACAGGGAGTAGAGACCCAGTACTTC.

The genes are TRBV5-1 and TRBJ2-1; D is unresolved. CDR1 and CDR2 (germline): SGHRS, YFSETQ. The CDR3 spans 13 residues. With 6 bases removed from V and 4 bases from J, the gap between germline ends came to 11 bases. The CDR3 is CASTIGFYNEQFF. The CDR3 DNA reads as TGCGCCAGCACCATCGGGTTTTACAATGAGCAGTTCTTC.

This clone occurred a few times. The V gene is TRBV6-1, the J gene TRBJ2-7, with D tentatively TRBD2 (5 bases). Germline V gene data show CDR1 as MNHNS and CDR2 as SASEGT. The CDR3 has 11 amino acids. Trimming removed 2 bases from V and 12 bases from J, with 11 bases in between. For the CDR3, the DNA is TGTGCCAGCAGTGAACGGGGAGATCTGTACTTC. Its translation: CASSERGDLYF.

V usage is TRBV6-1 and J usage is TRBJ1-4; the D is unclear. The ends were cut back, 7 bases at V and 0 bases at J, with 12 bases in the middle. Germline assignment: CDR1 MNHNS and CDR2 SASEGT. This CDR3 has 15 residues. In DNA, the CDR3 is TGTGCCAGCAACTCACCGGGTGCAACTAATGAAAAACTGTTTTTT. Encoded protein: CASNSPGATNEKLFF.

V usage is TRBV6-1 and J usage is TRBJ2-7, with 8 positions matching TRBD2. CDR3 length: 15 residues. The trim removed 0 bases at V and 3 bases at J, leaving 4 bases unmatched. The germline gives CDR1 MNHNS, CDR2 SASEGT. The CDR3 region has the DNA TGTGCCAGCAGTGAAGCGCGAACTAGCGGCTACGAGCAGTACTTC. This sequence encodes CASSEARTSGYEQYF.

The chain links TRBV28 to TRBJ2-2, with 7 bases identical to TRBD1. This CDR3 has 16 amino acids. Trimming removed 6 bases from V and 3 bases from J; junction bases left unmatched: 10. Germline V gene sequence: CDR1 MDHEN, CDR2 SYDVKM. CDR3 sequence: CASRVDRWTDTGELFF. DNA of the CDR3: TGTGCCAGCAGGGTGGACAGGTGGACGGACACCGGGGAGCTGTTTTTT.

The V gene is TRBV4-1, the J gene TRBJ2-2, with 11 bases matching TRBD2. Germline V gene data show CDR1 as MGHRA and CDR2 as YSYEKL. Trimming took 1 base from V and 3 from J; bases not matched to a gene: 4. The CDR3 has 17 amino acids. In nucleotides, the CDR3 is TGCGCCAGCAGCCAAGCGGTAGCGGGGGGGGACACCGGGGAGCTGTTTTTT. As protein: CASSQAVAGGDTGELFF.

The chain employs TRBV11-2 and TRBJ2-1; D possibly corresponds to TRBD2 (7 bases). Germline V gene data show CDR1 as SGHAT and CDR2 as FQNNGV. The length of the CDR3 is 15 residues. V lost 5 bases, J lost 10 bases, and 21 bases lay in between. CDR3 nucleotide sequence: TGTGCCAGCAGCCTGCTCGGAGGGGGGGCGGGGGAGCAGTTCTTC. As protein: CASSLLGGGAGEQFF.

The J gene is TRBJ2-1, the V gene TRBV11-2; 8 bases are shared with TRBD1. V lost 11 bases to trimming and J lost 9 bases; unmatched junction nucleotides: 9. The CDR3 loop spans 12 amino acids. CDR1 is SGHAT and CDR2 is FQNNGV in the germline V gene. As DNA, the CDR3 is TGTGCCGGTGGACAGGGTTTTACTGAGCAGTTCTTC. Residues: CAGGQGFTEQFF.

The chain combines TRBV6-1 with TRBJ1-2; tentative D call: TRBD1 (5 bases). Germline loops: CDR1 MNHNS, CDR2 SASEGT. CDR3 size: 13 residues. Trimming pared 5 bases from V and 8 bases from J, leaving 15 bases between. The CDR3 DNA is TGTGCCAGCAGTTATGTTGGAGGGGAAGGCTACACCTTC. Translated, it gives CASSYVGGEGYTF.